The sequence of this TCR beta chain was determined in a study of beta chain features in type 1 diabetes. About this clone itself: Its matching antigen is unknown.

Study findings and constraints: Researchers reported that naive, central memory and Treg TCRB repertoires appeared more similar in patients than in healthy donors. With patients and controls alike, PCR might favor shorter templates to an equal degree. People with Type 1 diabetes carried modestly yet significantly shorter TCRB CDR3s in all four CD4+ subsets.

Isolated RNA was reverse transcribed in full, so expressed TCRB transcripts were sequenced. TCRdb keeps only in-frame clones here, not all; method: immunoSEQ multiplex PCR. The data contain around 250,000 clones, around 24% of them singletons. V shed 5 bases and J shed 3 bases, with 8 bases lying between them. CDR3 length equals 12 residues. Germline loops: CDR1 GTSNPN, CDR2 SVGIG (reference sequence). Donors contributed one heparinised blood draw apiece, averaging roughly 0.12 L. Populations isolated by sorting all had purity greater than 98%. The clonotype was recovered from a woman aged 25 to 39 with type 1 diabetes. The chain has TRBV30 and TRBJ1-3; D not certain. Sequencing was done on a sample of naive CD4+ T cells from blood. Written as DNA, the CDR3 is TGTGCCTGGGGGAGTAGTGGAAACACCATATATTTT. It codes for CAWGSSGNTIYF.